This T cell receptor beta chain was captured in a study of T cell responses to AZD1222 COVID-19 vaccine. Data came from immunoSEQ multiplex PCR; TCRdb stores just in-frame clones and leaves some out. Among about 120,000 clones, 89% were seen once, and the ten largest hold 1.5% to 1.7%. V shed 3 bases and J shed 1 base, with 12 bases lying between them. Germline V gives CDR1 MNHNS, CDR2 SASEGT. CDR3 length: 15 amino acids. The gene calls are TRBV6-1 and TRBJ1-2; D uncertain. The receptor's source is an adult in good health. Material: peripheral blood, obtained on day 0 of AZD1222 vaccination. The CDR3 region is CASSDRGSDNYGYTF. CDR3 DNA: TGTGCCAGCAGTGACAGAGGGTCAGATAACTATGGCTACACCTTC.